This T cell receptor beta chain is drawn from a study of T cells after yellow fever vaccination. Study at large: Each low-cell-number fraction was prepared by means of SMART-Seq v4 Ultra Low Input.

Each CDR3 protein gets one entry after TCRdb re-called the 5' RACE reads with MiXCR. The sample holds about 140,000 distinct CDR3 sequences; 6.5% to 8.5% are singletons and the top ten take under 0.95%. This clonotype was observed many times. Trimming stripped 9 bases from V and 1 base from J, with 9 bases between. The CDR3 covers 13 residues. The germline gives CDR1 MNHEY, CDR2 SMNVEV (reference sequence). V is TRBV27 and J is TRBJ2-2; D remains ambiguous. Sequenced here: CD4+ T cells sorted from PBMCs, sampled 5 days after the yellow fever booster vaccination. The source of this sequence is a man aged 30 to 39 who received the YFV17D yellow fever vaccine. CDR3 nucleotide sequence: TGTGCCAGAGAGTTAAGGAACACCGGGGAGCTGTTTTTT. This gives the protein CARELRNTGELFF.